The present TCR beta chain was sequenced within a study of cytomegalovirus exposure and HLA in healthy donors. Comments on this clone: The antigen remains unidentified.

Healthy people donating bone marrow made up the donors. The PCR was carried out with 60 Vbeta primers and 13 Jbeta primers. Measured with immunoSEQ multiplex PCR; TCRdb has only the in-frame clones, and not every one. This sample yields some 120,000 clones, of which 74% are seen a single time; about 2% belongs to the top ten. Regarding the study as a whole: Cytomegalovirus-associated TCR beta chains were listed, numbering roughly 150. Analysis was carried out at a later point, and it linked a missense DCLRE1C variant to TCR beta V- and J-gene trimming.

Material: PBMCs. The clonotype was recovered from a human donor in good health.

CDR3 protein: CASSADREQPQHF. As DNA, the CDR3 is TGTGCCAGTAGTGCCGACAGGGAACAGCCCCAGCATTTT. The rearrangement links TRBV19 to TRBJ1-5; 7 nucleotides align to TRBD1. V gave up 5 bases and J gave up 7 bases; unmatched junction bases: 5. The CDR3 runs 13 residues. The germline V gene encodes CDR1 LNHDA and CDR2 SQIVND (reference sequence).